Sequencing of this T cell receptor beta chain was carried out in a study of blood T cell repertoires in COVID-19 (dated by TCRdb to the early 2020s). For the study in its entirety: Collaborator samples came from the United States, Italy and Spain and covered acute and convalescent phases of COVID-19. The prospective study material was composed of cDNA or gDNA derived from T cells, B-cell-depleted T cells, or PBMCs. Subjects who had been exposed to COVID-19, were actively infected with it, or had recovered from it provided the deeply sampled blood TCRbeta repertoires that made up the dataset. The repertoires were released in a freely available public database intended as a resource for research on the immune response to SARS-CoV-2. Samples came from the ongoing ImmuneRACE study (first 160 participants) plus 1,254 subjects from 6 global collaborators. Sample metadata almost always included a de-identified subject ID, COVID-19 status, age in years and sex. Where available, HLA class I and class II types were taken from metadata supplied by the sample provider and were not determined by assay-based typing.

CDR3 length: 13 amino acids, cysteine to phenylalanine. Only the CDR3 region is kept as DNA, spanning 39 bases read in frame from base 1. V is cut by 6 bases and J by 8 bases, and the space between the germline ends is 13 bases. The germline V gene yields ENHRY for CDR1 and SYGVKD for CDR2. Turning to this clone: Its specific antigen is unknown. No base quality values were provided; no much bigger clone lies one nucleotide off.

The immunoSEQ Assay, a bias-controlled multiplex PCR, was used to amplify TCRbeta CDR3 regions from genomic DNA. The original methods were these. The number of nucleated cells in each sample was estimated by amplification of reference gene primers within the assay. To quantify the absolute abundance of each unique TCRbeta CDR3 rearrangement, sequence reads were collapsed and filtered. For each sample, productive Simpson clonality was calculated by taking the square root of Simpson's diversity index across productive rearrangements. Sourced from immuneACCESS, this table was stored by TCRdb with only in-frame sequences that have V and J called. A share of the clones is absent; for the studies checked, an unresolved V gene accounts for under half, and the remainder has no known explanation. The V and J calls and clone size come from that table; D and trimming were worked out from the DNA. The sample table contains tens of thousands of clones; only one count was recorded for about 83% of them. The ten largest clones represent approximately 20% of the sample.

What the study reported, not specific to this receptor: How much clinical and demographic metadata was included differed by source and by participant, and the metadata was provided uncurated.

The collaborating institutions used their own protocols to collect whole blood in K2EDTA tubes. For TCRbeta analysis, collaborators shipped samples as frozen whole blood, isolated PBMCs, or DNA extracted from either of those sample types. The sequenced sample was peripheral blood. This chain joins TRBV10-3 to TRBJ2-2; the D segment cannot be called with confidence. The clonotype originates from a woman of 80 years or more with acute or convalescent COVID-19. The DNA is TGTGCCATCAGGGGCAATCAAAATGGGGAGCTGTTTTTT. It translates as CAIRGNQNGELFF.